Shown below are 29 T cell receptor beta chains from a single sample sequenced in a study of blood T cell repertoires in COVID-19. Some clones are missing from TCRdb's copy, which holds only in-frame ones; the method was immunoSEQ multiplex PCR. This sample has about 280,000 clones, with about four fifths found just once. The sequenced sample was PBMCs or T cells enriched from blood (not recorded which). Every receptor here comes from a man aged 40-50 years who had been exposed to COVID-19.

The chain carries TRBV3-1 (or the pseudogene TRBV3-2) and TRBJ2-1; TRBD2 might be the D (5 bases). The CDR3 is 14 amino acids. Germline CDR1 is LGHDT and CDR2 is YNNKEL (reference sequence). With 7 bases removed from V and 5 bases from J, the gap between germline ends came to 15 bases. CDR3 nucleotides: TGTGCCAGCACGGGGTCGGTCCGCAACAATGAGCAGTTCTTC. This encodes CASTGSVRNNEQFF.

This clone was counted once. This chain uses TRBV29-1 with TRBJ2-5, with 7 bases identical to TRBD1. The CDR3 is 13 amino acids. Germline CDR1 is SQVTM and CDR2 is ANQGSEA. V shed 5 bases and J 4 bases; nucleotides not matched to a gene: 7. CDR3 loop: CSVRWTGGETQYF. The CDR3 DNA follows: TGCAGCGTTCGGTGGACAGGAGGAGAGACCCAGTACTTC.

The rearrangement uses TRBV7-2 and TRBJ2-5, with a weak D call TRBD2 (7 bases). Per the germline V gene, CDR1 is SGHTA and CDR2 is FQGNSA. V lost 2 bases, J lost 5 bases, and 12 bases lay in between. The CDR3 extends over 14 amino acids. The CDR3 coding sequence is TGTGCCAGCAGCTTAAACGGGGGGCTGGAGACCCAGTACTTC. As protein: CASSLNGGLETQYF.

The V call is TRBV29-1, the J call TRBJ2-5; a weak D match, TRBD1 (5 bases). Germline loops: CDR1 SQVTM, CDR2 ANQGSEA. The V end lost 4 bases, the J end lost 6 bases, and 15 bases lay between the germline ends. The CDR3 totals 13 residues. Written as DNA, the CDR3 is TGCAGCGTTGGGACACTCGTGGCACAGACCCAGTACTTC. Protein sequence: CSVGTLVAQTQYF.

This chain uses TRBV5-6 with TRBJ2-4; no clear D. The ends were cut back, 1 base at V and 4 bases at J, with 9 bases in the middle. Per germline, CDR1 SGHDT and CDR2 YYEEEE. The CDR3 extends over 14 amino acids. CDR3 sequence (DNA): TGTGCCAGCAGCTTGTACCTAGTAAAAAACATTCAGTACTTC. As protein: CASSLYLVKNIQYF.

This chain joins TRBV7-2 and TRBJ1-2; D remains unclear. V gave up 2 bases and J gave up 1 base, with 11 bases separating them. CDR3 length: 15 residues. Germline V CDR1 and CDR2: SGHTA, FQGNSA. The CDR3 nucleotides read TGTGCCAGCAGCTTATCCTGGCAGGTTAACTATGGCTACACCTTC. As protein: CASSLSWQVNYGYTF. Full variable domain (missing parts from reference TRBV7-2 and TRBJ1-2): GAGVSQSPSNKVTEKGKDVELRCDPISGHTALYWYRQSLGQGLEFLIYFQGNSAPDKSGLPSDRFSAERTGGSVSTLTIQRTQQEDSAVYLCASSLSWQVNYGYTFGSGTRLTVV.

This clone was picked up a small number of times. The chain links TRBV5-1 to TRBJ2-3, with 10 bases matching TRBD2. Germline values: CDR1 SGHRS, CDR2 YFSETQ. There are 16 residues in the CDR3. V shed 0 bases and J 4 bases; nucleotides not matched to a gene: 5. The CDR3 sequence: CASSLASGRGPDTQYF. The CDR3 DNA is TGCGCCAGCAGCTTGGCTAGCGGGAGAGGGCCAGATACGCAGTATTTT.

In its sample, this clone was seen once. The chain combines TRBV5-5 with TRBJ2-7, with D perhaps matching TRBD2 (5 bases). Trimming pared 0 bases from V and 4 bases from J, leaving 8 bases between. Germline CDR1 reads SGHKS; CDR2 reads YYEKEE (reference sequence). The CDR3 length is 13 residues. The CDR3 DNA sequence: TGTGCCAGCAGCTTGGGACTACAGTACGAGCAGTACTTC. This encodes CASSLGLQYEQYF.

This clone has a single count. This rearrangement joins TRBV19 to TRBJ2-6; TRBD1 is a possible D gene (6 bases). V gave up 1 base and J gave up 2 bases, with 21 bases separating them. Per the germline V gene, CDR1 is LNHDA and CDR2 is SQIVND (reference sequence). This CDR3 contains 20 residues. The CDR3 nucleotides are TGTGCCAGTAGTATAGCGCGTGGGTCAGGGGTGGAAGCTGGGGCCAACGTCCTGACTTTC. The encoded protein is CASSIARGSGVEAGANVLTF.

This clone has just a few counts. Germline and junction disagree at one end, which may indicate a read error. V usage is TRBV5-8 and J usage is TRBJ1-4, with 7 bases identical to TRBD1. Germline-derived CDR1 and CDR2 are SGHTS and YDEGEE. CDR3 length: 13 amino acids. CDR3 nucleotides: TGTGCCAGCAGCCCGGGACAGTTTGCTTTGGGACTTTTT. This codes for CASSPGQFALGLF.

The CDR3 nucleotides read TGCAGCGTTGTAGTGGGGCCTATGGGGACTGAAGCTTTCTTT. Translating it yields CSVVVGPMGTEAFF. This chain links TRBV29-1 with TRBJ1-1; a weak D match, TRBD1 (5 bases). Germline V CDR1 and CDR2: SQVTM, ANQGSEA. The CDR3 runs 14 residues. V shed 4 bases and J shed 5 bases, with 17 bases lying between them.

The chain employs TRBV10-3 and TRBJ2-1; 13 bases are shared with TRBD2. Unmatched junction bases numbered 29, after V lost 7 bases and J lost 5 bases. Per the germline V gene, CDR1 is ENHRY and CDR2 is SYGVKD. CDR3 length: 23 amino acids. The CDR3: CAINQSPGRPGLAGMATNNEQFF. Written as DNA, the CDR3 is TGTGCCATCAACCAGTCCCCCGGCAGACCGGGACTAGCGGGAATGGCGACGAACAATGAGCAGTTCTTC.

With respect to this clone: The junction does not match germline at one end; this may be a read error. This CDR3 is CASSQGLGGNVLTF. The DNA for the CDR3 is TGTGCCAGCAGCCAAGGGTTGGGGGGCAACGTCCTGACTTTC. The chain employs TRBV3-1 (or the pseudogene TRBV3-2) and TRBJ2-6, with TRBD2 as a possible D gene (6 bases). Germline CDR1 and CDR2: LGHDT and YNNKEL (reference sequence). This CDR3 contains 14 residues.

The chain has TRBV6-5 and TRBJ1-1, with a possible D match to TRBD1 (6 bases). This CDR3 is built from 14 residues. Per the germline V gene, CDR1 is MNHEY and CDR2 is SVGAGI. Between the trimmed V and J ends, which lost 5 bases and 2 bases, there was a span of 12 bases. CDR3 DNA: TGTGCCAGCAGTAGGACAGTAGTAAACACTGAAGCTTTCTTT. This codes for CASSRTVVNTEAFF.

V usage is TRBV4-1 and J usage is TRBJ1-5; TRBD1 matches 8 bases. The CDR3 is made up of 17 amino acids. Trimming took 2 bases from V and 0 from J; bases not matched to a gene: 6. Germline CDR1 is MGHRA and CDR2 is YSYEKL. As DNA, the CDR3 is TGCGCCAGCAGCCAACGACAGGGGACGTATAGCAATCAGCCCCAGCATTTT. Translation gives CASSQRQGTYSNQPQHF.

The V call is TRBV6-4, the J call TRBJ2-1; TRBD2 matches at 7 bases. The germline V gene encodes CDR1 MRHNA and CDR2 SNTAGT. CDR3 length: 16 residues. The J segment lost 3 bases and the V segment lost 5 bases, leaving 10 bases of the junction unmatched. The CDR3 DNA sequence: TGTGCCAGCAGTTCGGTCGGCGGGAGTGTCTACAATGAGCAGTTCTTC. It encodes CASSSVGGSVYNEQFF.

The chain's CDR3 is CASRVAGKVVEQYF. DNA for the CDR3: TGTGCCAGCAGGGTGGCAGGGAAAGTTGTCGAGCAGTACTTC. V is TRBV6-5 and J is TRBJ2-7; maybe TRBD1 (5 bases). Trimming left V 6 bases short and J 6 bases short, with 18 bases between. The CDR3 length is 14 residues. CDR1 is MNHEY and CDR2 is SVGAGI in the germline V gene.

This chain connects TRBV10-3 to TRBJ1-5; TRBD1 agrees at 10 bases. The CDR3 has 16 amino acids. V dropped 3 bases and J dropped 7; count of bases not matched to a gene: 9. Per germline, CDR1 ENHRY and CDR2 SYGVKD. The CDR3 is CAISDAGTGVIQPQHF. In nucleotides, the CDR3 is TGTGCCATCAGTGACGCCGGGACAGGGGTTATCCAGCCCCAGCATTTT.

The genes are TRBV25-1 and TRBJ2-5; TRBD2 aligns across 9 bases. V was clipped by 1 base and J by 7 bases; unmatched bases: 4. Germline-derived CDR1 and CDR2 are MGHDK and SYGVNS. The CDR3 runs to 14 residues. CDR3 in DNA: TGTGCCAGCAGTGAATCCCTTAGCGGGGGGACCCAGTACTTC. It codes for CASSESLSGGTQYF.

The chain joins TRBV19 to TRBJ2-7, with D possibly being TRBD2 (5 bases). The germline V gene encodes CDR1 LNHDA and CDR2 SQIVND (reference sequence). CDR3 size: 14 residues. Trimming stripped 5 bases from V and 5 bases from J, with 16 bases between. CDR3 residues: CASSPTGLRDEQYF. CDR3 in DNA: TGTGCCAGTAGTCCAACCGGGCTGCGGGACGAGCAGTACTTC.

The chain couples TRBV27 to TRBJ1-3; TRBD1 might be the D (6 bases). The V and J ends lost 6 bases and 1 base respectively, with 16 bases between them. This CDR3 has 16 amino acids. CDR1 and CDR2 from the germline V gene are MNHEY and SMNVEV (reference sequence). DNA for the CDR3: TGTGCCAGCAGGCTGGAACGGGGGGCATCTGGAAACACCATATATTTT. Translating gives CASRLERGASGNTIYF.

The V call is TRBV6-5, the J call TRBJ1-1, with a tentative D call TRBD1 (6 bases). CDR1 and CDR2 (germline): MNHEY, SVGAGI. Trimming left V 6 bases short and J 6 bases short, with 17 bases between. The CDR3 loop spans 14 amino acids. The CDR3 region has the DNA TGTGCCAGCAGGAGAACAGGGAATTTCGCTGAAGCTTTCTTT. Its translation is CASRRTGNFAEAFF.

J is TRBJ2-7 and V is TRBV3-1 (or the pseudogene TRBV3-2); TRBD2 might be the D (5 bases). This CDR3 has 16 amino acids. CDR1 and CDR2 (germline): LGHDT, YNNKEL (reference sequence). Trimming pared 5 bases from V and 2 bases from J, leaving 19 bases between. Here the CDR3 reads CASSFHNERSPYEQYF. CDR3 in DNA: TGTGCCAGCAGCTTCCATAACGAGCGGAGTCCCTACGAGCAGTACTTC.

This clone was seen once. This chain uses TRBV5-6 with TRBJ1-6; tentatively, D is TRBD1 (5 bases). Germline CDR1 SGHDT, CDR2 YYEEEE. The CDR3 has 17 amino acids. The germline V and J ends were trimmed by 2 bases and 8 bases, with 20 bases remaining between them. The CDR3 DNA sequence: TGTGCCAGCAGCTTAGCACGCGCGCTCTGGGGGGATTCACCCCTCCACTTT. Protein product: CASSLARALWGDSPLHF.

The chain is built from TRBV14 and TRBJ1-2; no clear D. Trimming removed 0 bases from V and 4 bases from J, with 9 bases in between. The CDR3 contains 14 residues. Germline V gene sequence: CDR1 SGHDN, CDR2 FVKESK. CDR3 loop: CASSQEVRGYGYTF. As DNA, the CDR3 is TGTGCCAGCAGCCAAGAGGTACGGGGCTATGGCTACACCTTC.

By share of the sample, this clone is large. V and J are TRBV19 and TRBJ2-1, with D possibly matching TRBD2 (6 bases). Germline assignment: CDR1 LNHDA and CDR2 SQIVND (reference sequence). V lost 4 bases to trimming and J lost 4 bases, with 14 bases between them. The CDR3 has 15 residues. Here the CDR3 DNA reads TGTGCCAGTAGTACGGAGGGCGACTATTACAATGAGCAGTTCTTC. Encoded protein: CASSTEGDYYNEQFF.

The rearrangement links TRBV10-1 to TRBJ2-1; TRBD2 aligns across 9 bases. CDR1 and CDR2 (germline): WNHNN, SYGVQD (reference sequence). CDR3 length: 14 residues. V gave up 5 bases and J gave up 2 bases; unmatched junction bases: 1. CDR3 DNA sequence: TGCGCCAGCAGTTCTAGCGGGGCCTACAATGAGCAGTTCTTC. Residues: CASSSSGAYNEQFF.

Here the CDR3 reads CASSVWDNQETQYF. In DNA form, the CDR3 reads TGTGCCAGCAGCGTGTGGGACAACCAAGAGACCCAGTACTTC. J is TRBJ2-5 and V is TRBV9; D might be TRBD1 (6 bases). This CDR3 spans 14 amino acids. Trimming shortened V by 2 bases and J by 0 bases, and 8 bases separated the two germline ends. Germline CDR1 SGDLS, CDR2 YYNGEE.

The J gene is TRBJ2-2, the V gene TRBV12-5; weak D call: TRBD1 (6 bases). Germline assignment: CDR1 LGHNT and CDR2 FRNRAP. The V gene lost 9 bases and the J gene lost 2 bases, with 7 bases spanning the gap. The CDR3 covers 12 residues. The CDR3 region has the DNA TGTGCTAGAGGGGGAAACACCGGGGAGCTGTTTTTT. Translation gives CARGGNTGELFF.